This TCR beta chain comes out of a study of T cells in localized non-small cell lung cancer. Findings of the study overall: Compared with tumor, uninvolved adjacent lung displayed greater T cell clonality, ranking highest overall. Detection in adjacent lung was observed for a median around 50 of the top 100 tumor clones.

The sample holds a few counts of this clone. No antigen is known for it. The repertoire was sequenced with immunoSEQ multiplex PCR; TCRdb's copy has only in-frame clones and lacks some. The sample lists under 3,500 clones; approximately 22% were seen once. The specimen comprised lung tumor tissue, sampled before any cancer treatment. The clonotype originates from a woman between 35 and 70 years old with stage I lung adenocarcinoma.

The CDR3 spells CASSLQGMYEQYF. The CDR3 DNA reads as TGTGCCAGTAGTCTCCAGGGAATGTACGAGCAGTACTTC. This chain connects TRBV19 to TRBJ2-7, with D tentatively TRBD1 (5 bases). The germline V gene has CDR1 LNHDA and CDR2 SQIVND (reference sequence). This CDR3 has 13 amino acids. Trimming removed 5 bases from V and 4 bases from J, with 12 bases in between.